This T cell receptor beta chain was profiled in a study of cytomegalovirus exposure and HLA in healthy donors. Findings and caveats of the study: CMV serostatus was the only immune exposure information that was available. Researchers reported in a later analysis that a missense DCLRE1C variant was tied to TCR beta V- and J-gene trimming. Further analysis was carried out later, and it showed several of the most significant clusters appearing linked to common viral pathogens. Later analysis placed DRB1 highest and HLA-C lowest in TCR association rates, which differed by HLA locus.

A few counts support this clone. Antigen: not known. V dropped 6 bases and J dropped 8 bases, with 13 bases sitting between them. The V gene's germline CDR1 is DFQATT and CDR2 SNEGSKA (reference sequence). The CDR3 is 11 residues long. It was with 60 Vbeta and 13 Jbeta primers that the PCR ran. Profiled with immunoSEQ multiplex PCR; TCRdb holds only in-frame clones, not every one. The table records some 90,000 clones, just over 70% of them present only once. The origin of this receptor is a man in his fifties or sixties in good health and CMV-seronegative. V gene TRBV20-1 combines with J gene TRBJ1-2; D remains ambiguous. The sequenced material came from PBMCs. CDR3 nucleotides: TGCAGTGCCGGGGTAGACGGGGGCTACACCTTC. Its protein is CSAGVDGGYTF.